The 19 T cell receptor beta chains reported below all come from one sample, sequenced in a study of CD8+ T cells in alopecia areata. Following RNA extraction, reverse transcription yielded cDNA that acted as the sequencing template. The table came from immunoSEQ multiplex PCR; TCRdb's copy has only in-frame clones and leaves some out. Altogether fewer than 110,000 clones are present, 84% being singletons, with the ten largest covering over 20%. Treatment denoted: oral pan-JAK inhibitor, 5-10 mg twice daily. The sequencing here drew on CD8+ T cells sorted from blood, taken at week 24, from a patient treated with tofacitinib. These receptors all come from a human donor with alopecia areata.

DNA of the CDR3: TGCGCCAGCAGCTACCTCATGAGGGCGGATGAAAAACTGTTTTTT. Its translation is CASSYLMRADEKLFF. The chain uses TRBV5-1 and TRBJ1-4; no clear D. The CDR3 is 15 residues long. CDR1 SGHRS and CDR2 YFSETQ come from the germline V gene. Trimming took off 3 bases at V and 6 bases at J, with 15 bases between the two ends.

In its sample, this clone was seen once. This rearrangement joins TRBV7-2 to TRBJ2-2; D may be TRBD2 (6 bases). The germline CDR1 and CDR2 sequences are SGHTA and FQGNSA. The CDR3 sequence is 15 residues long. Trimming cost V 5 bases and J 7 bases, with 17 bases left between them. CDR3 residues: CASSPSVGGRGELFF. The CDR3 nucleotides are TGTGCCAGCAGCCCGTCGGTGGGGGGTCGCGGGGAGCTGTTTTTT.

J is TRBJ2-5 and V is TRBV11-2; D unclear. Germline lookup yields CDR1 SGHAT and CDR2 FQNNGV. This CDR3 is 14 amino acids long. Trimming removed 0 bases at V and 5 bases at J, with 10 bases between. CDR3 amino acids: CASSLELGRETQYF. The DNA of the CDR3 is TGTGCCAGCAGCTTAGAATTGGGCCGGGAGACCCAGTACTTC.

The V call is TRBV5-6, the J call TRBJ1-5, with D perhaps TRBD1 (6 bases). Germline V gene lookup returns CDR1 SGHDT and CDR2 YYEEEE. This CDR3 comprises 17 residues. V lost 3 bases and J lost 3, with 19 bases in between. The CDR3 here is CASSYLKGGSSNQPQHF. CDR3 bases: TGTGCCAGCAGCTATCTCAAGGGGGGTTCCTCCAATCAGCCCCAGCATTTT.

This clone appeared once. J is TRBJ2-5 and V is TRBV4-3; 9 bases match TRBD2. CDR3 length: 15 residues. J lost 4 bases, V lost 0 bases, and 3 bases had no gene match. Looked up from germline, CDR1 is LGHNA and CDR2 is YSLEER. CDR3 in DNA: TGCGCCAGCAGCCAAGAAGCTAGCGGGGCAGAGACCCAGTACTTC. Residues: CASSQEASGAETQYF.

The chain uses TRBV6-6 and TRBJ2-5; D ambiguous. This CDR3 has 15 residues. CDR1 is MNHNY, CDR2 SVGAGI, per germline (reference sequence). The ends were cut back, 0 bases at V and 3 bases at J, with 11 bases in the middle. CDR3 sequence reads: CASSYSSTTKETQYF. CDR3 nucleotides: TGTGCCAGCAGTTACTCGTCTACGACAAAAGAGACCCAGTACTTC.

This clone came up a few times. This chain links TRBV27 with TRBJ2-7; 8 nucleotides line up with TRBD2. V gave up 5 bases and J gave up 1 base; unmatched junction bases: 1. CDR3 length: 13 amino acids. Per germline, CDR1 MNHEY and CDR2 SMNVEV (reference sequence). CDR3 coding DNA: TGTGCCAGCAGTATAGCGGGGTCCTACGAGCAGTACTTC. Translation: CASSIAGSYEQYF.

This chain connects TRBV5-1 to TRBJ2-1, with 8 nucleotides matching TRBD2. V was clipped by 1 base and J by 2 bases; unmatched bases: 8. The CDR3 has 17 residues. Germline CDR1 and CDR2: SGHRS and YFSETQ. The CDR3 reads CASSLHSSGVPYNEQFF. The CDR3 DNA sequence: TGCGCCAGCAGCTTGCACAGTAGCGGGGTCCCCTACAATGAGCAGTTCTTC.

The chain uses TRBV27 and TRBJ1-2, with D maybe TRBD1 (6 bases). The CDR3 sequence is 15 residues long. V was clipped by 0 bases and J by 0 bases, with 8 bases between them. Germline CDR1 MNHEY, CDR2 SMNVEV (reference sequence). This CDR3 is CASSLSGHTNYGYTF. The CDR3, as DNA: TGTGCCAGCAGTTTATCGGGACATACTAACTATGGCTACACCTTC.

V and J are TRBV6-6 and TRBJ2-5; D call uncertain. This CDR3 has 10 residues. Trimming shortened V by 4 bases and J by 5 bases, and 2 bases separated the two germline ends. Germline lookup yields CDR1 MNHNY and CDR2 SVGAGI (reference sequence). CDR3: CASSLETQYF. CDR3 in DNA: TGTGCCAGCAGTTTGGAGACCCAGTACTTC.

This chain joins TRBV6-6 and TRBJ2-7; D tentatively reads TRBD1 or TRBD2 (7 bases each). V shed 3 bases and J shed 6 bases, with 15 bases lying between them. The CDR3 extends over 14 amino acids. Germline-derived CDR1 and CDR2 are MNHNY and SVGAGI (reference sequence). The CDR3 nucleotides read TGTGCCAGCAGTTATACCGGCAGGGGGGGCGAGCAGTACTTC. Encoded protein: CASSYTGRGGEQYF.

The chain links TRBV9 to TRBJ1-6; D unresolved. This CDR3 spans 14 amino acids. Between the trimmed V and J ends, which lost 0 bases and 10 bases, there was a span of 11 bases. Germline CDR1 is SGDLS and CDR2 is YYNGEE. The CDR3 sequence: CASSVGSGRSPLHF. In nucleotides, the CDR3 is TGTGCCAGCAGCGTAGGCTCTGGCAGGTCACCCCTCCACTTT.

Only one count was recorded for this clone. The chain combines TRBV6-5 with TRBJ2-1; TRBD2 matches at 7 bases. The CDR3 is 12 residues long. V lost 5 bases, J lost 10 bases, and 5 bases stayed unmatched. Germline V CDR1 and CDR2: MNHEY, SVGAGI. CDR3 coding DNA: TGTGCCAGCAGTAGACCGGGACTAGAGCAGTTCTTC. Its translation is CASSRPGLEQFF.

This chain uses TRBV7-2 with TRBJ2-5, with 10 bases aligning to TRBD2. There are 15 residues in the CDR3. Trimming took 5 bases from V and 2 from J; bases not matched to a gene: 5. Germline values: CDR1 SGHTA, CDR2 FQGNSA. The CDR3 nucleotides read TGTGCCAGCAGCCTTGGACTAGCGGATCAAGAGACCCAGTACTTC. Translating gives CASSLGLADQETQYF.

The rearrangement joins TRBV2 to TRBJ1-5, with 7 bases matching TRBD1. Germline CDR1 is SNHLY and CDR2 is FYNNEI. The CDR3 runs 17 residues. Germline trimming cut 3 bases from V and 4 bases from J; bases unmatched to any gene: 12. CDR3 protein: CASSDRLRGTANQPQHF. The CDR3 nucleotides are TGTGCCAGCAGTGATCGGTTGCGCGGGACAGCAAATCAGCCCCAGCATTTT.

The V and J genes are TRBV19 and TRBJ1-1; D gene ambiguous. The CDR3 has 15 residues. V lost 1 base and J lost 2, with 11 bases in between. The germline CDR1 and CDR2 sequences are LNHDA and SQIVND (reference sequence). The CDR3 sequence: CASSIGAGGNTEAFF. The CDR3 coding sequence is TGTGCCAGTAGTATAGGCGCAGGAGGAAACACTGAAGCTTTCTTT. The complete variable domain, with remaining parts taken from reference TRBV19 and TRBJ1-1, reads DGGITQSPKYLFRKEGQNVTLSCEQNLNHDAMYWYRQDPGQGLRLIYYSQIVNDFQKGDIAEGYSVSREKKESFPLTVTSAQKNPTAFYLCASSIGAGGNTEAFFGQGTRLTVV.

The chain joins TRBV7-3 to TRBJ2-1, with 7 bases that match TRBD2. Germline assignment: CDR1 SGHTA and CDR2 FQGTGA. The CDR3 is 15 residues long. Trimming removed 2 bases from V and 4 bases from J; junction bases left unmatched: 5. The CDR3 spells CASSLLSGDYNEQFF. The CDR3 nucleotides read TGTGCCAGCAGCTTATTAAGCGGGGATTACAATGAGCAGTTCTTC.

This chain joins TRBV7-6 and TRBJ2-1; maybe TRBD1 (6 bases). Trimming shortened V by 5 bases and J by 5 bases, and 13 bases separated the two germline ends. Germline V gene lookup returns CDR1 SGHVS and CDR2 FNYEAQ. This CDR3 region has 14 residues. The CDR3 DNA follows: TGTGCCAGCAGCCCCACAGGGTTGAACAATGAGCAGTTCTTC. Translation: CASSPTGLNNEQFF.

The CDR3 here is CASSQWAAGQGYNEQFF. The DNA of the CDR3 is TGCGCCAGCAGCCAATGGGCAGCGGGACAGGGGTACAATGAGCAGTTCTTC. The chain is built from TRBV10-2 and TRBJ2-1; 10 nucleotides agree with TRBD1. Germline CDR1 WSHSY, CDR2 SAAADI. CDR3 length equals 17 residues. V shed 6 bases, J shed 4 bases, and the junction held 12 bases outside the gene matches.